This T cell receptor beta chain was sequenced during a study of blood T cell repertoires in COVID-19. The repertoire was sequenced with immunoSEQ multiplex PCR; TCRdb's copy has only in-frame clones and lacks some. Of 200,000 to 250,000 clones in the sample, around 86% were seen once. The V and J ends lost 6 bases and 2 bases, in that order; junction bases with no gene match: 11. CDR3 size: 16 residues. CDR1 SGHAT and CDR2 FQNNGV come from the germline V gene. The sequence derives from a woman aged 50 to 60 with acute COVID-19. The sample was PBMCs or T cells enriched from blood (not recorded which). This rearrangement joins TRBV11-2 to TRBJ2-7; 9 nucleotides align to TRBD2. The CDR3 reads CASRSPGTSRPYEQYF. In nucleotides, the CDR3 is TGTGCCAGCAGGTCCCCCGGGACTAGCAGACCCTACGAGCAGTACTTC.